This TCR beta chain was recorded in a study of blood T cell repertoires in COVID-19. The wider study: COVID-19 samples from acute and convalescent phases originated in the United States, Italy and Spain.

Original data processing: For nucleated cells, counts were estimated from reference gene primer amplification. The protocol was immunoSEQ multiplex PCR, while the TCRdb copy is restricted to in-frame clones and leaves out a portion. That table furnishes V, J and clone size, whereas the DNA furnished D and trimming. The sample contains about 98,000 clones, about 80% of which appear only once. The CDR3 sequence is 11 residues long. Germline lookup yields CDR1 MNHEY and CDR2 SVGAGI. V was clipped by 4 bases and J by 4 bases, with 5 bases between them. This TCR was recovered from a man between 65 and 85 years old with acute or convalescent COVID-19. Sequenced material: peripheral blood. The V and J genes are TRBV6-5 and TRBJ2-7, with D hard to call. The CDR3 nucleotides are TGTGCCAGCAGTTCTCGGTACGAGCAGTACTTC. Translation: CASSSRYEQYF.